A selection of T cell receptor beta chains follows, all from one sample in a study of vaccination effects on CD4 cells after COVID-19. Antigens of these TCRs are unknown. Assay: immunoSEQ multiplex PCR; the TCRdb copy retains only in-frame clones and omits some. The sample carries roughly 71,000 clones, roughly 79% recorded once. The sample consisted of CD4+ T cells from PBMCs cultured with HCoV-OC43 spike peptides, taken after COVID-19 vaccination. All receptors derive from a human donor who received a COVID-19 vaccine. CDR3s include the opening cysteine and the closing phenylalanine or tryptophan. D genes are given only for firm matches. Clone size is given for some rows only: seen once, a few or many times, or a class if the clone is expanded.

D gene,V gene,clone size,J gene,CDR3 DNA,CDR3 protein
TRBD1,TRBV19,once,TRBJ1-6,TGTGCCAGTAGTATAGAGAGGAGACAGGGATCCCTAATATTCCAGAGCTCCTATAATTCACCCCTCCACTTT,CASSIERRQGSLIFQSSYNSPLHF
.,TRBV11-3,.,TRBJ1-1,TGTGCCAGCAGCCGAGGGACTTCGGAAGCTTTCTTT,CASSRGTSEAFF
.,TRBV28,.,TRBJ1-2,TGTGCCAGCATCCGGGCCGAGGGGACGGTGGGCTATGGCTACACCTTC,CASIRAEGTVGYGYTF
TRBD1,TRBV18,.,TRBJ2-1,TGTGCCAGCTCACCAACACAGGGGGCACGCAATGAGCAGTTCTTC,CASSPTQGARNEQFF
.,TRBV12-5,.,TRBJ2-5,TGTGCTAGTGGTCCCGGCTGGGAACGGGAGACCCAGTACTTC,CASGPGWERETQYF
TRBD2,TRBV6-1,.,TRBJ2-5,TGTGCCAGCAGTGAAATGGGGACTACGAAAGAGACCCAGTACTTC,CASSEMGTTKETQYF
.,TRBV5-1,few,TRBJ2-1,TGCGCCAGCAGCTTGGTCTCCCTTTACAATGAGCAGTTCTTC,CASSLVSLYNEQFF
TRBD1,TRBV5-1,.,TRBJ2-2,TGCGCCAGCAGCTATCCCGGGACAGGGAGGGCCGGGGAGCTGTTTTTT,CASSYPGTGRAGELFF
TRBD1,TRBV29-1,.,TRBJ2-1,TGCAGCGTTTCATTGGGAGGCCGGGACAGGGACTACAATGAGCAGTTCTTC,CSVSLGGRDRDYNEQFF
TRBD2,TRBV2,.,TRBJ2-2,TGTGCCAGCAGTATCCCAATTTCTAGCGGGGTTAACACCGGGGAGCTGTTTTTT,CASSIPISSGVNTGELFF
TRBD1,TRBV13,few,TRBJ1-6,TGTGCCAGCAGGTCCGGGACAGGGGTCTCACCCCTCCACTTT,CASRSGTGVSPLHF
.,TRBV20-1,.,TRBJ2-5,TGCAGTGCTAGTAAGGGGCAGGAGGGAGAGACCCAGTACTTC,CSASKGQEGETQYF
.,TRBV18,.,TRBJ2-5,TGTGCCAGCTCACCAGGTTTTGACAGTGAAGAGACCCAGTACTTC,CASSPGFDSEETQYF
TRBD1,TRBV3-1/TRBV3-2,.,TRBJ1-2,TGTGCCAGCAGCCAAGTTCCAGGGGGCGGCGGCTACACCTTC,CASSQVPGGGGYTF
.,TRBV23-1,.,TRBJ1-5,TGCGCCAGCAGTCAATCGGCACCCTTAAGCAATCAGCCCCAGCATTTT,CASSQSAPLSNQPQHF
.,TRBV28,.,TRBJ1-1,TGTGCCAGCCGGAAACCCGTGAACACTGAAGCTTTCTTT,CASRKPVNTEAFF
TRBD2,TRBV14,.,TRBJ2-2,TGTGCCAGCAGCCAAGATGGGCTAGCGGGCACCGGGGAGCTGTTTTTT,CASSQDGLAGTGELFF
.,TRBV19,.,TRBJ1-3,TGTGCCAGTAGTAGTAACTCTGGAAACACCATATATTTT,CASSSNSGNTIYF
.,TRBV27,.,TRBJ1-2,TGTGCCAGCAGCAGGGGCTATGGCTACACCTTC,CASSRGYGYTF
TRBD1,TRBV6-5,.,TRBJ2-3,TGTGCCAGCAGGGACAGGGCAGCCCCAGATACGCAGTATTTT,CASRDRAAPDTQYF
TRBD1,TRBV15,.,TRBJ1-2,TGTGCCACCAGCAGAGATCTCGGGACAGGGGGCTATGGCTACACCTTC,CATSRDLGTGGYGYTF
.,TRBV5-4,few,TRBJ1-2,TGTGCCAGCAGCTTGGGGCTTGACTATGGCTACACCTTC,CASSLGLDYGYTF
.,TRBV15,.,TRBJ2-5,TGTGCCACCAGCAGGGATTCCACAGGGTCGGTAGAGACCCAGTACTTC,CATSRDSTGSVETQYF
TRBD1,TRBV7-3,.,TRBJ1-6,TGTGCCAGCAGCCCGCCGACAGGGGTTGGTTCCTATAATTCACCCCTCCACTTT,CASSPPTGVGSYNSPLHF
.,TRBV9,few,TRBJ1-6,TGTGCCAGCAGCGCCTGGGGACGGAGAAAGCCCCTCCACTTT,CASSAWGRRKPLHF
.,TRBV19,.,TRBJ2-3,TGTGCCGTTAACCGGGACCCTAGGCTATCAGATACGCAGTATTTT,CAVNRDPRLSDTQYF
.,TRBV20-1,.,TRBJ2-5,TGCAGTGCTAGTGGGGGTCGAGAGACCCAGTACTTC,CSASGGRETQYF
TRBD1,TRBV7-2,.,TRBJ1-3,TGTGCCAGCAGCTTAGTAGGACAGGGTACCGGAAACACCATATATTTT,CASSLVGQGTGNTIYF
TRBD1,TRBV19,.,TRBJ1-5,TGTGCCAGTAGTTTTCCTCCGGGACAGGGGTTGAGGCAGCCCCAGCATTTT,CASSFPPGQGLRQPQHF
.,TRBV6-5,.,TRBJ2-3,TGTGCCAGCAGTCGGGACTTCAGCACAGATACGCAGTATTTT,CASSRDFSTDTQYF
.,TRBV6-5,.,TRBJ2-1,TGTGCCAGCAGTCGGGGGTACTCCTACAATGAGCAGTTCTTC,CASSRGYSYNEQFF
TRBD1,TRBV15,once,TRBJ2-5,TGTGCCACCAGCAGAGATCCACAGGGGCTACAAGAGACCCAGTACTTC,CATSRDPQGLQETQYF
.,TRBV5-5,.,TRBJ2-2,TGTGCCAGCAGCCTCACACCATCTAGCCCCGCGAACACCGGGGAGCTGTTTTTT,CASSLTPSSPANTGELFF
TRBD1,TRBV18,.,TRBJ1-2,TGTGCCAGCTCACCAACCGGGACAGGGTACGGCTACACCTTC,CASSPTGTGYGYTF
.,TRBV15,.,TRBJ1-3,TGTGCCACCAGCAGAGAGGAGGGACTCGCTCTCAACACCATATATTTT,CATSREEGLALNTIYF